A single sample is the source of the 28 T cell receptor beta chains below, sequenced in a study of T cell changes during pregnancy in multiple sclerosis. TCRdb's table, derived via immunoSEQ multiplex PCR, lists solely in-frame clones and lacks some. This table has about 59,000 clones, around 93% appearing once. The sequencing here drew on CD4+ T cells from peripheral blood mononuclear cells, taken before pregnancy. These TCRs come from a female donor with multiple sclerosis, enrolled in a pregnancy study.

As regards this clone: At one end, the junction sequence differs from germline, possibly due to a read error. The rearrangement joins TRBV7-7 to TRBJ2-1, with 7 positions matching TRBD1. Germline CDR1 is SSHAT and CDR2 is FNYEAQ (reference sequence). The CDR3 is made up of 15 amino acids. The chain's CDR3 is CASSSRDSSYNEQFF. The CDR3 DNA is TGTGCTAGCAGCTCACGGGACAGCTCCTACAATGAGCAGTTCTTC.

The chain couples TRBV5-1 to TRBJ2-7; the D is unclear. Germline V CDR1 and CDR2: SGHRS, YFSETQ. Trimming shortened V by 4 bases and J by 3 bases, and 11 bases separated the two germline ends. The CDR3 runs 13 residues. The CDR3 region is CASSPPGRYEQYF. CDR3 DNA sequence: TGCGCCAGCAGCCCCCCGGGTCGCTACGAGCAGTACTTC.

The V call is TRBV6-6, the J call TRBJ1-2, with 10 positions matching TRBD1. The junction had 7 bases not matched to a gene; V was cut back by 4 bases and J by 2 bases. CDR1 is MNHNY, CDR2 SVGAGI, per germline (reference sequence). The CDR3 is made up of 16 amino acids. CDR3 nucleotides: TGTGCCAGCAGTTGGTCCGGGACAGGGGCCAACTATGGCTACACCTTC. The encoded protein is CASSWSGTGANYGYTF.

The chain employs TRBV7-9 and TRBJ2-2; 8 bases are shared with TRBD1. V shed 5 bases and J 2 bases; nucleotides not matched to a gene: 4. This CDR3 is 15 amino acids long. Germline CDR1 and CDR2: SEHNR and FQNEAQ (reference sequence). The CDR3 nucleotides are TGTGCCAGCAGCCCGGGACAGGTTAACACCGGGGAGCTGTTTTTT. Translation gives CASSPGQVNTGELFF.

V and J are TRBV7-2 and TRBJ2-7; D unresolved. Trimming cost V 1 base and J 2 bases, with 12 bases left between them. Germline V gives CDR1 SGHTA, CDR2 FQGNSA. CDR3 length equals 15 residues. The CDR3 loop is CASSLDLTTTYEQYF. The DNA of the CDR3 is TGTGCCAGCAGCTTAGACTTAACTACAACCTACGAGCAGTACTTC.

V usage is TRBV29-1 and J usage is TRBJ2-2; 8 bases are a match to TRBD2. CDR1 is SQVTM, CDR2 ANQGSEA, per germline. This CDR3 has 14 residues. The V gene end was trimmed by 4 bases and the J gene end by 2 bases; junction bases not matched to a gene: 3. The CDR3 protein is CSVGSGANTGELFF. As DNA, the CDR3 is TGCAGCGTTGGTAGCGGGGCAAACACCGGGGAGCTGTTTTTT.

This clone was picked up one time. The chain uses TRBV15 and TRBJ2-7, with 9 nucleotides matching TRBD2. The CDR3 consists of 15 residues. J gave up 5 bases and V 1 base, and 6 bases lay outside the gene matches. Germline assignment: CDR1 LNHNV and CDR2 YYDKDF (reference sequence). As DNA, the CDR3 is TGTGCCACCAGCAGAGTTGGGACTAGCTTCCACGAGCAGTACTTC. It codes for CATSRVGTSFHEQYF.

The rearrangement uses TRBV5-4 and TRBJ2-2, with 7 bases aligning to TRBD2. The CDR3 is made up of 17 amino acids. Germline values: CDR1 SGHNT, CDR2 YYREEE (reference sequence). Trimming cost V 4 bases and J 4 bases; bases outside gene matches: 13. CDR3 in DNA: TGTGCCAGCAGCAGCCCGCGGGCGGGAGTGACCACCGGGGAGCTGTTTTTT. Its protein product is CASSSPRAGVTTGELFF.

The V and J genes are TRBV4-2 and TRBJ1-1; D gene ambiguous. Between the trimmed V and J ends, which lost 0 bases and 1 base, there was a span of 6 bases. Per the germline V gene, CDR1 is LGHNA and CDR2 is YNFKEQ. The CDR3 has 14 residues. The CDR3 bases are TGTGCCAGCAGCCAAGACCGAGGGAACACTGAAGCTTTCTTT. Residues: CASSQDRGNTEAFF.

This clone was detected only once. The chain joins TRBV18 to TRBJ2-1; possibly TRBD1 for D (5 bases). V was shortened by 3 bases and J by 4 bases, with 13 bases between the two germline ends. Germline loops: CDR1 KGHSH, CDR2 LQKENI. This CDR3 has 15 amino acids. The CDR3 region has the DNA TGTGCCAGCTCACCTATCGACAGCGCATACAATGAGCAGTTCTTC. This translates into CASSPIDSAYNEQFF.

The rearrangement joins TRBV18 to TRBJ1-4, with D unclear. V shed 2 bases and J shed 0 bases, with 13 bases lying between them. The CDR3 length is 17 residues. The germline CDR1 and CDR2 sequences are KGHSH and LQKENI. The CDR3 region has the DNA TGTGCCAGCTCACCAAGACGGCGCGAGGCAACTAATGAAAAACTGTTTTTT. Amino acids: CASSPRRREATNEKLFF.

This chain uses TRBV4-3 with TRBJ2-3; TRBD2 might be the D (5 bases). Germline assignment: CDR1 LGHNA and CDR2 YSLEER. This CDR3 contains 16 residues. The V end lost 3 bases, the J end lost 1 base, and 14 bases lay between the germline ends. In nucleotides, the CDR3 is TGCGCCAGCAGCCAGAGAGGGCGGTGGGGCACAGATACGCAGTATTTT. It encodes CASSQRGRWGTDTQYF.

The V and J genes are TRBV11-2 and TRBJ1-2; 7 positions match TRBD1. V was clipped by 4 bases and J by 6 bases; unmatched bases: 2. The CDR3 length is 12 residues. Germline CDR1 and CDR2: SGHAT and FQNNGV. In nucleotides, the CDR3 is TGTGCCAGCAGCTCGACAGGGAATGGCTACACCTTC. Translated, it gives CASSSTGNGYTF.

The chain links TRBV7-2 to TRBJ2-5; 7 nucleotides align to TRBD2. Trimming at V came to 5 bases and at J to 5 bases, leaving 11 bases not matched to a gene. The CDR3 length is 15 residues. CDR1 is SGHTA and CDR2 is FQGNSA in the germline V gene. The CDR3 is CASSVRRSSGETQYF. CDR3 DNA sequence: TGTGCCAGCAGCGTGCGCCGGAGTAGCGGGGAGACCCAGTACTTC.

This chain joins TRBV9 and TRBJ2-5, with 8 nucleotides matching TRBD1. The CDR3 extends over 14 amino acids. Germline CDR1 reads SGDLS; CDR2 reads YYNGEE. V was pared by 3 bases and J by 5 bases, with 6 bases of the junction left unmatched. The CDR3 region has the DNA TGTGCCAGCAGCGGCTACAGGGGGTGGGAGACCCAGTACTTC. Protein product: CASSGYRGWETQYF.

The V and J genes are TRBV6-5 and TRBJ1-5; D unclear. This CDR3 region has 13 residues. In germline, CDR1 is MNHEY, CDR2 SVGAGI. Trimming stripped 4 bases from V and 6 bases from J, with 10 bases between. CDR3 loop: CASSSYYSQPQHF. CDR3 nucleotides: TGTGCCAGCAGTTCCTATTACTCTCAGCCCCAGCATTTT.

This clone was recorded once. The chain couples TRBV11-3 to TRBJ2-3, with 7 bases matching TRBD2. Germline CDR1 SGHNT, CDR2 YENEEA. The length of the CDR3 is 15 residues. With 1 base clipped from V and 3 bases from J, the junction kept 4 bases outside the gene matches. CDR3 nucleotide sequence: TGTGCCAGCAGCTTAGCCGGCGGGAGTACAGATACGCAGTATTTT. It translates to CASSLAGGSTDTQYF.

In its sample, this clone was seen once. This sequence joins TRBV30 and TRBJ2-7; TRBD2 is a possible D gene (6 bases). There are 14 residues in the CDR3. From germline, CDR1 is GTSNPN and CDR2 SVGIG (reference sequence). The V end lost 7 bases, the J end lost 6 bases, and 22 bases lay between the germline ends. CDR3 sequence reads: CASGDISIFGEQYF. The CDR3, as DNA: TGTGCCTCGGGAGACATCTCCATTTTCGGCGAGCAGTACTTC.

The CDR3 bases are TGTGCCAGCAGCTTAGGGACTAGCGGTTACAATGAGCAGTTCTTC. This codes for CASSLGTSGYNEQFF. The rearrangement joins TRBV11-3 to TRBJ2-1; 10 bases are shared with TRBD2. The CDR3 sequence is 15 residues long. V dropped 1 base and J dropped 4; count of bases not matched to a gene: 1. From germline, CDR1 is SGHNT and CDR2 YENEEA.

This clone is a singleton in its sample. The chain joins TRBV5-4 to TRBJ2-3; 16 bases agree with TRBD2. V trimming: 4 bases; J trimming: 5 bases; junction bases outside the gene matches: 7. Germline CDR1 and CDR2: SGHNT and YYREEE (reference sequence). The CDR3 totals 17 residues. The CDR3 loop reads CASSLGTSGRAEDTQYF. CDR3 in DNA: TGTGCCAGCAGCCTCGGGACTAGCGGGAGGGCAGAAGATACGCAGTATTTT.

The CDR3 DNA is TGTGCCAGCAGCATAGGGAGACCTAATGAAAAACTGTTTTTT. Encoded protein: CASSIGRPNEKLFF. The genes are TRBV5-6 and TRBJ1-4; D remains unclear. V gave up 4 bases and J gave up 3 bases, with 10 bases separating them. Germline V CDR1 and CDR2: SGHDT, YYEEEE. CDR3 length: 14 residues.

The sample holds a few counts of this clone. The rearrangement links TRBV29-1 to TRBJ1-1; TRBD1 agrees at 11 bases. Germline trimming cut 3 bases from V and 4 bases from J; bases unmatched to any gene: 7. This CDR3 contains 15 residues. CDR1 and CDR2 (germline): SQVTM, ANQGSEA. CDR3 residues: CSVDGTGGMSTEAFF. CDR3 sequence (DNA): TGCAGCGTTGATGGGACAGGGGGTATGAGCACTGAAGCTTTCTTT.

V gene TRBV6-5 combines with J gene TRBJ2-7; D possibly corresponds to TRBD2 (5 bases). CDR1 MNHEY and CDR2 SVGAGI come from the germline V gene. CDR3 length: 12 residues. Trimming shortened V by 10 bases and J by 5 bases, and 15 bases separated the two germline ends. The CDR3 sequence is CATRGPGHEQYF. The CDR3 nucleotides are TGTGCCACCCGAGGGCCGGGCCACGAGCAGTACTTC.

V and J are TRBV6-5 and TRBJ2-2, with TRBD1 as a possible D gene (5 bases). Germline V lookup: CDR1 MNHEY, CDR2 SVGAGI. The ends were cut back, 4 bases at V and 6 bases at J, with 15 bases in the middle. The CDR3 totals 15 residues. In DNA, the CDR3 is TGTGCCAGCAGTTCGTCCTGGGGCGGATCCGGGGAGCTGTTTTTT. Translating it yields CASSSSWGGSGELFF.

The chain carries TRBV6-6 and TRBJ2-2, with TRBD1 matching over 8 bases. There are 14 residues in the CDR3. Germline trimming cut 8 bases from V and 3 bases from J; bases unmatched to any gene: 5. The germline gives CDR1 MNHNY, CDR2 SVGAGI (reference sequence). CDR3 DNA sequence: TGTGCCAGCTTTACGACAGGGGACACCGGGGAGCTGTTTTTT. It specifies CASFTTGDTGELFF.

This chain uses TRBV19 with TRBJ2-5, with a possible D match to TRBD2 (6 bases). The V end lost 0 bases, the J end lost 7 bases, and 15 bases lay between the germline ends. Germline loops: CDR1 LNHDA, CDR2 SQIVND (reference sequence). The CDR3 is 15 residues long. The CDR3 region is CASSIDRAGIGTQYF. Here the CDR3 DNA reads TGTGCCAGTAGTATAGATCGGGCGGGGATTGGGACCCAGTACTTC. Using reference TRBV19 and TRBJ2-5 for the parts outside the CDR3, the full variable domain is DGGITQSPKYLFRKEGQNVTLSCEQNLNHDAMYWYRQDPGQGLRLIYYSQIVNDFQKGDIAEGYSVSREKKESFPLTVTSAQKNPTAFYLCASSIDRAGIGTQYFGPGTRLLVL.

This chain links TRBV9 with TRBJ2-1, with TRBD1 identical over 7 bases. CDR1 is SGDLS and CDR2 is YYNGEE in the germline V gene. With 6 bases clipped from V and 6 bases from J, the junction kept 12 bases outside the gene matches. The CDR3 is 15 amino acids. CDR3 amino acids: CASTPGGNLGNEQFF. The CDR3 DNA is TGTGCCAGCACCCCAGGGGGTAATCTGGGCAATGAGCAGTTCTTC.

The chain couples TRBV14 to TRBJ2-3, with unresolved D. Germline CDR1 is SGHDN and CDR2 is FVKESK. The CDR3 contains 13 residues. Trimming shortened V by 3 bases and J by 8 bases, and 12 bases separated the two germline ends. The CDR3 DNA is TGTGCCAGCAGCCAGGAGTTCAGTGGTACGCAGTATTTT. Protein: CASSQEFSGTQYF.